This T cell receptor (beta chain) was captured in a study of molecular identifiers for immune sequencing clone quantification. Study-wide results and caveats: Naive cells had under 1% of molecules in clones above 20 RNA copies, effectors over 99%. Among about a million naive cells, spiked Jurkat TCR RNA from a single cell was reportedly detectable.

V gave up 4 bases and J gave up 9 bases, with 13 bases separating them. The CDR3 is 12 residues long. The germline V gene has CDR1 MGHDK and CDR2 SYGVNS. This clonotype was seen at least ten times. Its cognate antigen is unknown. The use of previously described methods and listed TCR primers produced the bulk TCR libraries. MiXCR, run by TCRdb on the PCR reads, gives a single entry per CDR3 protein. The table includes around 300,000 distinct CDR3 sequences, about 22% detected once. From around 18,000 to 910,000 sorted cells, naive CD8 libraries were generated with 10%, 30% or 50% RNA. This sequence originates from a human donor in good health. Some libraries in this study had Jurkat cell RNA spiked in. This chain connects TRBV25-1 to TRBJ2-7; D gene ambiguous. Material for sequencing was naive CD8+ T cells from blood, with Jurkat cell RNA spiked in. Indicated subset: FACS-sorted CD8+CD4-CCR7+CD45RA+ naive T cells. The CDR3 DNA reads TGTGCCAGCAGTGCAGGTGGGGTGGGGCAGTACTTC. Translation: CASSAGGVGQYF.